The 14 T cell receptor beta chains below were found in one sample sequenced in a study of T cell repertoires in cytomegalovirus infection. These TCRs' antigens remain unknown. Using its own MiXCR run on the reads, TCRdb lists one record per CDR3 protein. This sample has about 500,000 distinct CDR3 sequences, with around 30% found just once. The sample in question was cultured PBMCs, obtained from culture after CMV antigen stimulation. The origin of the receptors is a human donor in good health (CMV status not recorded). Some clones in this sample may be carry-over from other donors' samples.

This clonotype was counted between two and nine times. The chain couples TRBV11-3 to TRBJ2-5; D gene ambiguous. The CDR3 totals 11 residues. Deletions cut 5 bases from V and 5 bases from J, with 6 bases between. Germline CDR1 SGHNT, CDR2 YENEEA. CDR3 in amino acids: CASSHRETQYF. CDR3 DNA sequence: TGTGCCAGCAGCCATCGGGAGACCCAGTACTTC.

This chain joins TRBV20-1 and TRBJ1-4, with 7 bases that match TRBD1. J gave up 4 bases and V 0 bases, and 2 bases lay outside the gene matches. The germline V gene encodes CDR1 DFQATT and CDR2 SNEGSKA (reference sequence). The CDR3 spans 14 residues. The CDR3 region has the DNA TGCAGTGCTAGAGAGGGGACAGTTAATGAAAAACTGTTTTTT. As protein: CSAREGTVNEKLFF.

This clonotype was picked up a small number of times. The chain has TRBV20-1 and TRBJ2-5, with D possibly being TRBD1 (7 bases). Trimming stripped 1 base from V and 2 bases from J, with 17 bases between. This CDR3 has 16 amino acids. Germline CDR1 DFQATT, CDR2 SNEGSKA (reference sequence). CDR3 sequence (DNA): TGCAGTGCTAGAGGTTCAGGGGGAGGTGGTCAAGAGACCCAGTACTTC. Translating it yields CSARGSGGGGQETQYF.

This clonotype occurred many times. The V and J genes are TRBV7-2 and TRBJ1-4; the D is unclear. Trimming removed 0 bases at V and 8 bases at J, with 13 bases between. In germline, CDR1 is SGHTA, CDR2 FQGNSA. The CDR3 is 15 residues long. CDR3 DNA: TGTGCCAGCAGCTTAGCGGGGAACCCGCGGGAAAAACTGTTTTTT. Amino acid sequence: CASSLAGNPREKLFF.

V gene TRBV3-1 combines with J gene TRBJ1-3, with 7 bases lining up with TRBD1. There are 15 residues in the CDR3. With 8 bases clipped from V and 0 bases from J, the junction kept 7 bases outside the gene matches. Per germline, CDR1 LGHDT and CDR2 YNNKEL (reference sequence). The CDR3 sequence is CASRAGTDSGNTIYF. In DNA, the CDR3 is TGTGCCAGCCGGGCCGGGACAGACTCTGGAAACACCATATATTTT.

The chain carries TRBV20-1 and TRBJ2-3; maybe TRBD2 (6 bases). The CDR3 loop spans 15 amino acids. Germline lookup yields CDR1 DFQATT and CDR2 SNEGSKA (reference sequence). The CDR3 protein is CSTSAVAGRTDTQYF. The CDR3 region has the DNA TGCAGCACCTCCGCGGTGGCGGGACGGACAGATACGCAGTATTTT.

V is TRBV7-2 and J is TRBJ1-2, with D perhaps TRBD1 (5 bases). Between the trimmed V and J ends, which lost 4 bases and 8 bases, there was a span of 17 bases. CDR1 and CDR2 (germline): SGHTA, FQGNSA. The CDR3 sequence is 14 residues long. The CDR3 sequence is CASSSIQVIGGYTF. CDR3 coding DNA: TGTGCCAGCAGCTCCATACAGGTGATCGGCGGCTACACCTTC.

This clonotype was counted ten times or more. V usage is TRBV7-2 and J usage is TRBJ2-3; D remains unclear. Trimming removed 3 bases from V and 4 bases from J, with 5 bases in between. This CDR3 has 12 residues. Germline lookup yields CDR1 SGHTA and CDR2 FQGNSA. The CDR3 bases are TGTGCCAGCAGCTTTCCCCCAGATACGCAGTATTTT. Protein sequence: CASSFPPDTQYF.

There are many counts of this clonotype. V usage is TRBV7-2 and J usage is TRBJ1-6; 8 positions agree with TRBD1. CDR1 is SGHTA and CDR2 is FQGNSA in the germline V gene. Trimming cost V 3 bases and J 8 bases; bases outside gene matches: 3. CDR3 length: 14 residues. CDR3 nucleotide sequence: TGTGCCAGCAGCTTGCAGGGGGCCGATTCACCCCTCCACTTT. Amino acid sequence: CASSLQGADSPLHF.

The gene calls are TRBV4-1 and TRBJ1-1, with 9 bases fitting TRBD1. CDR1 is MGHRA, CDR2 YSYEKL, per germline. CDR3 size: 15 residues. Trimming at V came to 4 bases and at J to 2 bases, leaving 5 bases not matched to a gene. This CDR3 is CASSRGTGLNTEAFF. DNA for the CDR3: TGCGCCAGCAGCCGGGGGACAGGGCTAAACACTGAAGCTTTCTTT.

This clonotype was seen ten or more times. The CDR3 loop reads CASSPGGGASNQPQHF. The CDR3 coding sequence is TGTGCCAGCAGCCCCGGGGGAGGGGCCAGCAATCAGCCCCAGCATTTT. The V call is TRBV7-8, the J call TRBJ1-5; perhaps TRBD1 as D (5 bases). This CDR3 contains 16 residues. Germline V CDR1 and CDR2: SGHVS, FQNEAQ. V was trimmed by 5 bases and J by 1 base, leaving 15 bases between them.

J is TRBJ2-1 and V is TRBV11-3; TRBD2 matches at 7 bases. In germline, CDR1 is SGHNT, CDR2 YENEEA. J gave up 4 bases and V 6 bases, and 12 bases lay outside the gene matches. The CDR3 is 16 amino acids. The CDR3 protein is CASRPGRAGRYNEQFF. The CDR3 DNA reads as TGTGCCAGCAGGCCGGGGAGGGCGGGCCGTTACAATGAGCAGTTCTTC.

This clonotype was picked up a small number of times. The CDR3 sequence: CASRAGTLSYEQYF. CDR3 bases: TGTGCCAGCAGGGCCGGGACTTTATCCTACGAGCAGTACTTC. The genes are TRBV6-5 and TRBJ2-7, with a weak D call TRBD2 (6 bases). This CDR3 comprises 14 residues. Per germline, CDR1 MNHEY and CDR2 SVGAGI. V was trimmed by 6 bases and J by 1 base, leaving 13 bases between them.

The table lists this clonotype with a few counts. The CDR3 DNA reads as TGTGCCAGCAGCCAAGATTTAGGACTAGCGGGTATCCCTCTAAACTACGAGCAGTACGTC. This translates into CASSQDLGLAGIPLNYEQYV. The chain joins TRBV14 to TRBJ2-7; TRBD2 matches 11 bases. Germline CDR1 SGHDN, CDR2 FVKESK. V shed 0 bases and J 3 bases; nucleotides not matched to a gene: 16. CDR3 length: 20 residues.